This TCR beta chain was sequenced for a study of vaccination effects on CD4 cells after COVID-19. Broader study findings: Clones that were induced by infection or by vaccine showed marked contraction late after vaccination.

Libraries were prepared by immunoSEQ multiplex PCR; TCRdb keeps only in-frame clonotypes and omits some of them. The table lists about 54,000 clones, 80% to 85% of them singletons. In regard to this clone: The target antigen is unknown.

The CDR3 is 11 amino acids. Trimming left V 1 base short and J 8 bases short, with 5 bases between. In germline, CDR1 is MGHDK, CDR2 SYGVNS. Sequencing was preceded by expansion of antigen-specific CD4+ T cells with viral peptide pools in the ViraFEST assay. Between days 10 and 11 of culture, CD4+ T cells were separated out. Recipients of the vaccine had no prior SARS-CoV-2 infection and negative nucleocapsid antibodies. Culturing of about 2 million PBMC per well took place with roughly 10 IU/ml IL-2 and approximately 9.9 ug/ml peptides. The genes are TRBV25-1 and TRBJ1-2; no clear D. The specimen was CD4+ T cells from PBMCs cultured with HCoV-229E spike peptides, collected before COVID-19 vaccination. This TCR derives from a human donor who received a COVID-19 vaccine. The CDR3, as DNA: TGTGCCAGCAGTGAATCTTGGGGCTACACCTTC. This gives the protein CASSESWGYTF.